The 19 T cell receptor beta chains given below trace back to one sample, sequenced in a study of beta chain features in type 1 diabetes. Study-wide results and caveats: Researchers report that Type 1 diabetes patients had moderately but significantly shorter TCRB CDR3s across all four CD4+ subsets.

For these TCRs, the target antigens are not known. Expressed TCRB transcripts were sequenced because the isolated RNA had all been reverse transcribed beforehand. Profiling relied on immunoSEQ multiplex PCR, and the TCRdb table lists in-frame clones only, not all of them. This repertoire shows 640,000 or so clones, over 12% found once; its top ten account for around 0.04%. What was sequenced was naive CD4+ T cells from blood. The receptors were gathered from a man aged 18 to 30 with type 1 diabetes.

This clone has only a few counts. The chain links TRBV4-3 to TRBJ2-2, with D possibly TRBD1 on 6 matching bases. Germline assignment: CDR1 LGHNA and CDR2 YSLEER. The CDR3 runs to 17 residues. V dropped 1 base and J dropped 6 bases, with 18 bases sitting between them. CDR3 bases: TGCGCCAGCAGCCAAGCTATAGGGGGAGCTGGCGCCGGGGAGCTGTTTTTT. Protein sequence: CASSQAIGGAGAGELFF.

This rearrangement joins TRBV2 to TRBJ2-4, with D perhaps being TRBD1 or TRBD2 (5 bases each). The CDR3 contains 15 residues. The germline V gene has CDR1 SNHLY and CDR2 FYNNEI. V was shortened by 8 bases and J by 6 bases, with 20 bases between the two germline ends. The CDR3 here is CASSPGLGVGNIQYF. CDR3 coding DNA: TGTGCCAGCTCTCCGGGGCTTGGAGTAGGAAACATTCAGTACTTC. Variable domain in full (rest from reference TRBV2 and TRBJ2-4): EPEVTQTPSHQVTQMGQEVILRCVPISNHLYFYWYRQILGQKVEFLVSFYNNEISEKSEIFDDQFSVERPDGSNFTLKIRSTKLEDSAMYFCASSPGLGVGNIQYFGAGTRLSVL.

This chain connects TRBV19 to TRBJ1-2; D gene ambiguous. V lost 1 base and J lost 6, with 6 bases in between. The V gene's germline CDR1 is LNHDA and CDR2 SQIVND (reference sequence). This CDR3 has 12 residues. CDR3 region: CASSIVGDGYTF. The CDR3 DNA sequence: TGTGCCAGTAGTATAGTAGGTGATGGCTACACCTTC.

This clone was counted between two and nine times. The gene calls are TRBV29-1 and TRBJ2-7, with 10 bases aligning to TRBD2. The CDR3 covers 17 residues. J was trimmed by 0 bases and V by 5 bases; bases with no gene match: 13. The germline CDR1 and CDR2 sequences are SQVTM and ANQGSEA. The CDR3 region has the DNA TGCAGCGTTCCTACCGGGACTAGCGCTTCTAGCTCCTACGAGCAGTACTTC. Amino acids: CSVPTGTSASSSYEQYF.

The chain couples TRBV7-9 to TRBJ1-2; unclear D gene. This CDR3 has 14 amino acids. V was pared by 5 bases and J by 3 bases, with 13 bases between. CDR1 and CDR2 (germline): SEHNR, FQNEAQ (reference sequence). CDR3 residues: CASSRLTRDYGYTF. CDR3 nucleotide sequence: TGTGCCAGCAGCCGGCTAACACGGGACTATGGCTACACCTTC.

V is TRBV30 and J is TRBJ1-1; a possible D gene is TRBD1 (5 bases). This CDR3 contains 12 residues. V lost 4 bases and J lost 4, with 10 bases in between. CDR1 GTSNPN and CDR2 SVGIG come from the germline V gene (reference sequence). The CDR3, as DNA: TGTGCCTGGAAGTCGAGGGGCACTGAAGCTTTCTTT. Translation gives CAWKSRGTEAFF.

This clone was seen more than once but under ten times. The V gene is TRBV7-9, the J gene TRBJ2-1; TRBD2 is a possible D gene (6 bases). This CDR3 contains 14 residues. CDR1 SEHNR and CDR2 FQNEAQ come from the germline V gene (reference sequence). Between the trimmed V and J ends, which lost 3 bases and 3 bases, there was a span of 9 bases. The CDR3 DNA reads TGTGCCAGCAGCTTGACCGGGAGCTACAATGAGCAGTTCTTC. It is translated as CASSLTGSYNEQFF.

This chain uses TRBV5-1 with TRBJ2-1; 11 bases line up with TRBD2. The trim removed 3 bases at V and 3 bases at J, leaving 5 bases unmatched. This CDR3 has 16 residues. Germline values: CDR1 SGHRS, CDR2 YFSETQ. CDR3 nucleotides: TGCGCCAGCAGCTATACTAGCGGGAGAGGCTACAATGAGCAGTTCTTC. Its translation is CASSYTSGRGYNEQFF.

The chain links TRBV29-1 to TRBJ2-1; D is possibly TRBD2 (5 bases). CDR1 and CDR2 (germline): SQVTM, ANQGSEA. The V gene lost 5 bases and the J gene lost 2 bases, with 10 bases spanning the gap. The CDR3 consists of 13 residues. The CDR3: CSVRGFAYNEQFF. The CDR3 bases are TGCAGCGTTCGAGGGTTCGCCTACAATGAGCAGTTCTTC.

The chain employs TRBV30 and TRBJ1-5; D perhaps matches TRBD1 (6 bases). Germline V gene lookup returns CDR1 GTSNPN and CDR2 SVGIG (reference sequence). Trimming left V 2 bases short and J 4 bases short, with 12 bases between. The CDR3 sequence is 14 residues long. CDR3 coding DNA: TGTGCCTGGAGTTATGACAGGCTGAATCAGCCCCAGCATTTT. Translated: CAWSYDRLNQPQHF.

This clone occurred a few times. The CDR3 coding sequence is TGTGCCAGCAGCCGAATTGCGGGGCCGCTCGACATTCAGTACTTC. Encoded protein: CASSRIAGPLDIQYF. The rearrangement joins TRBV11-2 to TRBJ2-4; D is perhaps TRBD2 (6 bases). Trimming took 5 bases from V and 8 from J, leaving 19 bases between them. The CDR3 extends over 15 amino acids. From germline, CDR1 is SGHAT and CDR2 FQNNGV.

This clone occurred a few times. The V and J genes are TRBV30 and TRBJ2-3; D gene unclear. Germline CDR1 reads GTSNPN; CDR2 reads SVGIG (reference sequence). The CDR3 has 14 residues. V was shortened by 0 bases and J by 0 bases, with 7 bases between the two germline ends. CDR3 residues: CAWSVTVSTDTQYF. The CDR3 DNA sequence: TGTGCCTGGAGTGTAACCGTTAGCACAGATACGCAGTATTTT.

The chain is built from TRBV10-2 and TRBJ2-6; perhaps TRBD1 as D (7 bases). The CDR3 length is 17 residues. The V end lost 5 bases, the J end lost 0 bases, and 14 bases lay between the germline ends. CDR1 is WSHSY and CDR2 is SAAADI in the germline V gene. The CDR3 sequence is CASSKGRGDSGANVLTF. Here the CDR3 DNA reads TGCGCCAGCAGTAAGGGCAGGGGGGACTCTGGGGCCAACGTCCTGACTTTC.

The V call is TRBV7-9, the J call TRBJ2-1; D is unresolved. The germline V gene encodes CDR1 SEHNR and CDR2 FQNEAQ (reference sequence). The V and J ends lost 10 bases and 0 bases respectively, with 10 bases between them. The CDR3 is made up of 13 amino acids. CDR3 protein: CAIPSSSYNEQFF. The CDR3 DNA reads as TGTGCCATCCCTTCGAGCTCCTACAATGAGCAGTTCTTC.

The chain links TRBV29-1 to TRBJ2-1; D is possibly TRBD1 (6 bases). Trimming removed 4 bases at V and 9 bases at J, with 16 bases between. This CDR3 comprises 13 residues. Looked up from germline, CDR1 is SQVTM and CDR2 is ANQGSEA. The CDR3 protein is CSVGGPQWGEQFF. The CDR3 nucleotides read TGCAGCGTTGGGGGGCCACAATGGGGTGAGCAGTTCTTC.

Comment on this clone: One end of the junction does not line up with germline, which may come from a read error. V is TRBV7-7 and J is TRBJ2-1; 9 bases align to TRBD1. The CDR3 runs 16 residues. In germline, CDR1 is SSHAT, CDR2 FNYEAQ (reference sequence). The CDR3 loop reads CASSLGVGQGIDEQFF. DNA for the CDR3: TGTGCTAGCAGCTTGGGGGTCGGACAGGGGATAGATGAGCAGTTCTTC.

The chain uses TRBV13 and TRBJ1-2; D is undetermined. There are 15 residues in the CDR3. V lost 4 bases to trimming and J lost 2 bases, with 14 bases between them. Looked up from germline, CDR1 is PRHDT and CDR2 is FYEKMQ (reference sequence). The CDR3 DNA sequence: TGTGCCAGCAGCTCCCTCCATAAGCCGAACTATGGCTACACCTTC. This gives the protein CASSSLHKPNYGYTF.

This clone came up a few times. The chain carries TRBV19 and TRBJ2-7; no clear D gene. CDR3 length: 14 amino acids. Looked up from germline, CDR1 is LNHDA and CDR2 is SQIVND (reference sequence). With 3 bases removed from V and 0 bases from J, the gap between germline ends came to 9 bases. The CDR3 bases are TGTGCCAGTAGTATTCGAGACAACTCCTACGAGCAGTACTTC. Translation: CASSIRDNSYEQYF.

V is TRBV7-2 and J is TRBJ2-1; a possible D gene is TRBD2 (6 bases). The CDR3 loop spans 12 amino acids. Germline CDR1 reads SGHTA; CDR2 reads FQGNSA. V was pared by 3 bases and J by 10 bases, with 10 bases between. The DNA of the CDR3 is TGTGCCAGCAGCTTCAGTAGCGGCGAGCAGTTCTTC. Its protein product is CASSFSSGEQFF.